Below, 4 T cell receptor beta chains from the same sample are listed, as sequenced in a study of T cell clonotyping in hematopoietic cell transplantation. Measured with immunoSEQ multiplex PCR; TCRdb has only the in-frame clones, and not every one. Of 10,000 to 15,000 clones in the sample, approximately 83% are singletons; the top ten hold approximately 5.4%. The material sequenced was PBMCs, taken 100 days after allogeneic stem cell transplant. The receptors originated from a female patient in her 40s who had an allogeneic stem cell transplant from a related donor, so T cells may come from the graft donor. Some clones in this sample may be carry-over from other donors' samples.

The chain has TRBV25-1 and TRBJ1-5, with 7 bases fitting TRBD1. V lost 5 bases and J lost 3; bases outside the gene matches: 13. Germline CDR1 MGHDK, CDR2 SYGVNS. CDR3 length: 17 amino acids. CDR3 amino acids: CASSSPEGDRLNQPQHF. The CDR3 bases are TGTGCCAGCAGTTCTCCCGAAGGGGACAGACTCAATCAGCCCCAGCATTTT. The variable domain in full, completed from reference TRBV25-1 and TRBJ1-5, reads EADIYQTPRYLVIGTGKKITLECSQTMGHDKMYWYQQDPGMELHLIHYSYGVNSTEKGDLSSESTVSRIRTEHFPLTLESARPSHTSQYLCASSSPEGDRLNQPQHFGDGTRLSIL.

V and J are TRBV9 and TRBJ2-1; no clear D. Germline CDR1 reads SGDLS; CDR2 reads YYNGEE. There are 12 residues in the CDR3. Trimming removed 7 bases at V and 5 bases at J, with 10 bases between. Written as DNA, the CDR3 is TGTGCCAGCGCCGGTTGGGACAATGAGCAGTTCTTC. It codes for CASAGWDNEQFF.

The CDR3 region is CASSLQSDRGIGAFF. The CDR3 DNA sequence: TGCGCCAGCAGCCTGCAGTCGGACAGGGGTATAGGAGCTTTCTTT. The chain joins TRBV5-1 to TRBJ1-1, with 9 bases identical to TRBD1. Per germline, CDR1 SGHRS and CDR2 YFSETQ. The CDR3 is 15 amino acids. The junction had 14 bases not matched to a gene; V was cut back by 4 bases and J by 10 bases.

This chain connects TRBV7-9 to TRBJ1-1; D perhaps matches TRBD1 (6 bases). Germline CDR1 is SEHNR and CDR2 is FQNEAQ (reference sequence). The V and J ends lost 1 base and 6 bases respectively, with 12 bases between them. This CDR3 has 14 amino acids. This CDR3 reads CASSLVGTQPEAFF. The CDR3 DNA reads TGTGCCAGCAGCTTAGTAGGGACACAGCCTGAAGCTTTCTTT.